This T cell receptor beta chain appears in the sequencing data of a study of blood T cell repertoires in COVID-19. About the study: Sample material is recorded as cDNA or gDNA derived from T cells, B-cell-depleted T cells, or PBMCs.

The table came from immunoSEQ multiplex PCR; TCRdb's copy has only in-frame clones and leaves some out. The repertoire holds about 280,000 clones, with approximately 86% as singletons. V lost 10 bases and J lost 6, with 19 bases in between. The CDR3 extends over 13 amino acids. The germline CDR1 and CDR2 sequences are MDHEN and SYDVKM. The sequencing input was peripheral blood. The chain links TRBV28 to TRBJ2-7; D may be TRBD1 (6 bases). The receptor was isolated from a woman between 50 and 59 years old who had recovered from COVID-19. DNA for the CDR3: TGTGCCACCCAGGCCCCAGGGGTGCGCGAGCAGTACTTC. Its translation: CATQAPGVREQYF. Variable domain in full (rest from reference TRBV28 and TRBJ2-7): DVKVTQSSRYLVKRTGEKVFLECVQDMDHENMFWYRQDPGLGLRLIYFSYDVKMKEKGDIPEGYSVSREKKERFSLILESASTNQTSMYLCATQAPGVREQYFGPGTRLTVT.